The 5 T cell receptor beta chains given below trace back to one sample, sequenced in a study of T cell responses to AZD1222 COVID-19 vaccine. TCRdb's copy holds only in-frame clones and misses some; the assay was immunoSEQ multiplex PCR. The table includes fewer than 150,000 clones, approximately 85% detected once. This specimen consisted of peripheral blood, obtained on day 0 of AZD1222 vaccination. All receptors come from an adult in good health.

In this sample, this clone turned up a few times. The chain links TRBV6-5 to TRBJ2-2, with 9 bases fitting TRBD1. Germline CDR1 is MNHEY and CDR2 is SVGAGI. The CDR3 is 15 residues long. Germline trimming cut 6 bases from V and 1 base from J; bases unmatched to any gene: 3. The CDR3 region has the DNA TGTGCCAGCAGCAGGACAGGGGAGAACACCGGGGAGCTGTTTTTT. Translation gives CASSRTGENTGELFF.

This clone was detected a few times. The V and J genes are TRBV5-8 and TRBJ1-1; TRBD1 is a possible D gene (6 bases). The CDR3 totals 17 residues. Germline loops: CDR1 SGHTS, CDR2 YDEGEE. Between the trimmed V and J ends, which lost 5 bases and 5 bases, there was a span of 25 bases. The CDR3 spells CASRPPDRGGRWTEAFF. The CDR3 DNA is TGTGCCAGCAGACCCCCGGACAGAGGGGGAAGGTGGACTGAAGCTTTCTTT. The full variable domain, its missing parts supplied by reference TRBV5-8 and TRBJ1-1, is EAGVTQSPTHLIKTRGQQATLRCSPISGHTSVYWYQQALGLGLQFLLWYDEGEERNRGNFPPRFSGRQFPNYSSELNVNALELEDSALYLCASRPPDRGGRWTEAFFGQGTRLTVV.

CDR3 bases: TGTGCCAGCAGCCTCCGGGACCGACCCACCCAGCCCCAGCATTTT. It specifies CASSLRDRPTQPQHF. This chain uses TRBV6-2 or TRBV6-3 with TRBJ1-5; D possibly corresponds to TRBD1 (5 bases). Germline lookup yields CDR1 MNHEY and CDR2 SVGEGT. This CDR3 region has 15 residues. The V end was cut by 6 bases, the J end by 7 bases, with 19 bases between.

The V call is TRBV6-5, the J call TRBJ1-2; D is undetermined. Germline-derived CDR1 and CDR2 are MNHEY and SVGAGI. Trimming shortened V by 7 bases and J by 6 bases, and 21 bases separated the two germline ends. This CDR3 region has 15 residues. The CDR3 region is CASTNPGYIDDGYTF. The CDR3 DNA follows: TGTGCCAGCACCAACCCCGGGTATATTGATGATGGCTACACCTTC.

The chain links TRBV7-3 to TRBJ2-1; unclear D gene. V shed 2 bases and J shed 10 bases, with 15 bases lying between them. CDR1 SGHTA and CDR2 FQGTGA come from the germline V gene. The CDR3 runs 14 residues. The CDR3 is CASSLGFTKQEQFF. DNA for the CDR3: TGTGCCAGCAGCTTAGGGTTTACTAAACAGGAGCAGTTCTTC.